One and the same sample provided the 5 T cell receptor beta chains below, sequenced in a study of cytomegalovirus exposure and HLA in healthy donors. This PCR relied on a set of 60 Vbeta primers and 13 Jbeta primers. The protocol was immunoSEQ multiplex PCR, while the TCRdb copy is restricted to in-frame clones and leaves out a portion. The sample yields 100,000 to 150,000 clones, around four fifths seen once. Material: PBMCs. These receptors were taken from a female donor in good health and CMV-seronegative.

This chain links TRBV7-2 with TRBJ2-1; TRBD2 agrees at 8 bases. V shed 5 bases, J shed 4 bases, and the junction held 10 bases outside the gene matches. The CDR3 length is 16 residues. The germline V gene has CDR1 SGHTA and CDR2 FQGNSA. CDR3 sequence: CASSLEAGAQYNEQFF. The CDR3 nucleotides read TGTGCCAGCAGCCTGGAAGCGGGAGCGCAGTACAATGAGCAGTTCTTC.

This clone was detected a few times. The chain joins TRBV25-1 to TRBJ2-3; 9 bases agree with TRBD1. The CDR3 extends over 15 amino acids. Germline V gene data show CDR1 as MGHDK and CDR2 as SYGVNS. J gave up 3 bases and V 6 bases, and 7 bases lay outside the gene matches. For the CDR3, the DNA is TGTGCCAGCAGCCGGACAGGGGCTTTAACAGATACGCAGTATTTT. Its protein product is CASSRTGALTDTQYF.

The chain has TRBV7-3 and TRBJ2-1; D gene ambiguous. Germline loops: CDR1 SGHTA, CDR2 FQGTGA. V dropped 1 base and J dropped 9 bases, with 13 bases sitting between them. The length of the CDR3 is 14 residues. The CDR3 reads CASSLMSSLSEQFF. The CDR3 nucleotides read TGTGCCAGCAGCTTAATGAGTAGTTTGAGTGAGCAGTTCTTC.

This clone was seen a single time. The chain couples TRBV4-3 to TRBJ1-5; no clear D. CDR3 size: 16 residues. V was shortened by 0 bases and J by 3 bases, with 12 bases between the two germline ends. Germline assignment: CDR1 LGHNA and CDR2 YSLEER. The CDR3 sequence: CASSQDVWRVNQPQHF. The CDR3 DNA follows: TGCGCCAGCAGCCAAGATGTATGGAGGGTCAATCAGCCCCAGCATTTT.

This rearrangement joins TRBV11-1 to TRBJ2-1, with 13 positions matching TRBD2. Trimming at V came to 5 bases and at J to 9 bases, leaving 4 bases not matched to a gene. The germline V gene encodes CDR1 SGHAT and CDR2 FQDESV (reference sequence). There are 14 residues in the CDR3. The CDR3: CASSPGTSGIEQFF. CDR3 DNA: TGTGCCAGCAGCCCGGGGACTAGCGGGATTGAGCAGTTCTTC.